These 11 T cell receptor beta chains were sequenced from one sample in a study of T cells in Graves' hyperthyroidism and ophthalmopathy. The CDR3 regions of TCR beta were amplified from RNA transcripts. TCR CDR3 underwent first-round RT-PCR with the HTBI primer set. TCRdb reprocessed the multiplex PCR reads via MiXCR and lists one record per CDR3 protein. The repertoire holds under 300,000 distinct CDR3 sequences, with 25% to 30% as singletons. Sequenced input: blood. The receptors here all came from a man in his forties with Graves' hyperthyroidism that later progressed to Graves' ophthalmopathy.

The chain combines TRBV4-3 with TRBJ2-5; D perhaps matches TRBD2 (6 bases). The V end was cut by 0 bases, the J end by 2 bases, with 10 bases between. This CDR3 has 15 amino acids. Germline CDR1 and CDR2: LGHNA and YSLEER. Here the CDR3 DNA reads TGCGCCAGCAGCCAAGAATGGAGGGGACAAGAGACCCAGTACTTC. Protein sequence: CASSQEWRGQETQYF.

This clonotype was seen many times. Just one base apart from a much larger clone, this may be a read error. The chain couples TRBV13 to TRBJ2-7; D is ambiguous. CDR1 PRHDT and CDR2 FYEKMQ come from the germline V gene (reference sequence). CDR3 length: 15 amino acids. CDR3 coding DNA: TGTGCCAGCAGCTTATTATCGGCAGCTGCCTACGAGCAGCACTTC. Its translation: CASSLLSAAAYEQHF.

This clonotype was seen a few times. The chain recombines TRBV20-1 with TRBJ2-7; TRBD1 agrees at 11 bases. CDR3 length: 14 amino acids. J gave up 5 bases and V 1 base, and 4 bases lay outside the gene matches. The germline gives CDR1 DFQATT, CDR2 SNEGSKA (reference sequence). This CDR3 reads CSARVPGQGDEQYF. CDR3 DNA sequence: TGCAGTGCTAGAGTACCGGGACAGGGGGACGAGCAGTACTTC.

The chain carries TRBV20-1 and TRBJ2-5, with D uncertain. V was shortened by 5 bases and J by 4 bases, with 17 bases between the two germline ends. The CDR3 contains 14 residues. Germline lookup yields CDR1 DFQATT and CDR2 SNEGSKA (reference sequence). CDR3: CSAEGGAGRETQYF. The CDR3 region has the DNA TGCAGTGCTGAAGGCGGAGCTGGGCGAGAGACCCAGTACTTC.

This clonotype was seen repeatedly, ten times or more. The V call is TRBV27, the J call TRBJ2-6; 12 positions match TRBD1. With 5 bases clipped from V and 0 bases from J, the junction kept 5 bases outside the gene matches. The CDR3 totals 18 residues. Per germline, CDR1 MNHEY and CDR2 SMNVEV (reference sequence). This CDR3 reads CASSTGTGGYSGANVLTF. CDR3 DNA sequence: TGTGCCAGCAGTACCGGGACAGGGGGCTACTCTGGGGCCAACGTCCTGACTTTC.

Ten or more counts support this clonotype. A much bigger clone sits one base away, suggesting this may be a read error. The rearrangement links TRBV11-1 to TRBJ1-1, with D perhaps TRBD1 (5 bases). This CDR3 comprises 13 residues. V lost 5 bases, J lost 1 base, and 8 bases lay in between. Germline CDR1 and CDR2: SGHAT and FQDESV (reference sequence). CDR3 coding DNA: TGTGCCAGCAGCCACGGGGGGAACACTGAAGCTTTCTTT. Translating it yields CASSHGGNTEAFF.

The sample holds many counts of this clonotype. V usage is TRBV12-3 or TRBV12-4 and J usage is TRBJ1-2; D may be TRBD1 (5 bases). V shed 3 bases and J shed 8 bases, with 13 bases lying between them. The CDR3 has 13 amino acids. In nucleotides, the CDR3 is TGTGCCAGCAGTTTCAGGGTCCGGGAAGGCTACACCTTC. Protein sequence: CASSFRVREGYTF.

This clonotype occurred a few times. V gene TRBV6-2 or TRBV6-3 combines with J gene TRBJ1-5, with D possibly TRBD1 on 6 matching bases. This CDR3 spans 14 amino acids. The germline V gene has CDR1 MNHEY and CDR2 SVGEGT. V dropped 1 base and J dropped 3 bases, with 7 bases sitting between them. CDR3 bases: TGTGCCAGCAGTTACTTGGGGGCCAATCAGCCCCAGCATTTT. Translating gives CASSYLGANQPQHF.

This clonotype came up many times. The chain recombines TRBV3-1 with TRBJ1-1; TRBD1 matches 10 bases. V shed 0 bases, J shed 6 bases, and the junction held 7 bases outside the gene matches. This CDR3 region has 16 residues. Germline V gene data show CDR1 as LGHDT and CDR2 as YNNKEL (reference sequence). The CDR3 DNA sequence: TGTGCCAGCAGCCAAGATTGGACAGGGGGTTGGGCTGAAGCTTTCTTT. It translates to CASSQDWTGGWAEAFF. The full variable domain, rest sourced from reference TRBV3-1 and TRBJ1-1, is DTAVSQTPKYLVTQMGNDKSIKCEQNLGHDTMYWYKQDSKKFLKIMFSYNNKELIINETVPNRFSPKSPDKAHLNLHINSLELGDSAVYFCASSQDWTGGWAEAFFGQGTRLTVV.

This clonotype was observed many times. This chain connects TRBV19 to TRBJ1-2; 11 positions match TRBD1. The length of the CDR3 is 15 residues. The V and J ends lost 4 bases and 8 bases, in that order; junction bases with no gene match: 9. Germline lookup yields CDR1 LNHDA and CDR2 SQIVND (reference sequence). In nucleotides, the CDR3 is TGTGCCAGTAGTAACCGGGACAGGGGGATCCAGGGCTACACCTTC. It translates to CASSNRDRGIQGYTF.

This clonotype has a handful of counts. This chain links TRBV18 with TRBJ1-1, with unresolved D. Germline lookup yields CDR1 KGHSH and CDR2 LQKENI. The V end was cut by 3 bases, the J end by 1 base, with 15 bases between. The CDR3 consists of 16 residues. The chain's CDR3 is CASSPVDGNGNTEAFF. CDR3 DNA sequence: TGTGCCAGCTCACCCGTCGACGGCAATGGGAACACTGAAGCTTTCTTT. Supplemented by reference TRBV18 and TRBJ1-1, the full variable domain reads NAGVMQNPRHLVRRRGQEARLRCSPMKGHSHVYWYRQLPEEGLKFMVYLQKENIIDESGMPKERFSAEFPKEGPSILRIQQVVRGDSAAYFCASSPVDGNGNTEAFFGQGTRLTVV.